A few counts support the clone carrying this T cell receptor beta chain. Its antigen is currently unknown. During construction of the library, unique molecular identifiers were attached to individual cDNA molecules for quantitative, reproducible TCR counting. TCRdb itself ran the RACE reads through MiXCR, one entry per CDR3 protein. The table has tens of thousands of distinct CDR3 sequences, approximately 10% seen once. CDR3 length: 14 residues. J was trimmed by 5 bases and V by 6 bases; bases with no gene match: 5. As to time point: patch test 1, 2 weeks after DPC sensitization. Treatment denoted: therapeutic diphenylcyclopropenone sensitization with weekly scalp DPC. The data derive from a study of human T cells and chemical hapten exposure. Across the whole study: In the roughly 24-week study, patients were dosed weekly with diphenylcyclopropenone on the scalp throughout. Recorded diagnoses among the mostly female patients were alopecia areata, totalis or universalis.

General study points: Against controls, expanded TCRs gave rise to significantly more large CDR3 similarity clusters.

The chain couples TRBV12-3 or TRBV12-4 to TRBJ2-1, with 9 bases that match TRBD1. The receptor comes from a man between 40 and 49 years old with alopecia areata. Some clones in this sample may be carry-over from other donors' samples. The source material was whole blood, sampled in connection with sensitization to the hapten diphenylcyclopropenone (DPC). CDR3 coding DNA: TGTGCCAGCAGCCGGGGACAGGGCAACAATGAGCAGTTCTTC. Translation gives CASSRGQGNNEQFF.